This T cell receptor beta chain was recorded in a study of blood T cells in healthy people across ages. For the second PCR, which ran for about 6 to 11 cycles, a sample-barcoded 5' primer and a J-beta primer mix were used. TCRdb processed the 5' RACE reads anew with MiXCR; each CDR3 protein has one entry. The sample lists roughly 1,500,000 distinct CDR3 sequences, 35% to 45% occurring once. The V and J ends lost 4 bases and 4 bases, in that order; junction bases with no gene match: 14. This CDR3 contains 17 residues. Germline-derived CDR1 and CDR2 are SQVTM and ANQGSEA. Only a few counts were recorded for this clonotype.

Specimen: blood. This TCR was recovered from a woman aged 18-29 years in good health. The rearrangement uses TRBV29-1 and TRBJ2-1; 9 bases fit TRBD2. CDR3 residues: CSVGGLAGFNAYNEQFF. CDR3 coding DNA: TGCAGCGTTGGGGGTCTAGCGGGGTTCAACGCGTACAATGAGCAGTTCTTC.